This T cell receptor (beta chain) comes out of a study of technical replicates of blood from a handful of donors. Method: immunoSEQ multiplex PCR; TCRdb's copy keeps in-frame clones and lacks some. The sample records about 93,000 clones, 95% being singletons. V lost 2 bases and J lost 7, with 16 bases in between. CDR1 is SGHDT and CDR2 is YYEEEE in the germline V gene. The CDR3 is 15 amino acids. The chain joins TRBV5-6 to TRBJ1-3, with D perhaps matching TRBD1 (6 bases). This TCR was recovered from a human donor in good health. The specimen was T cells isolated from PBMCs. The CDR3 sequence is CASSLDRRQGNTIYF. In nucleotides, the CDR3 is TGTGCCAGCAGCTTAGACAGGAGGCAAGGGAACACCATATATTTT.